The following is a T cell receptor beta chain sequence with its context. Its matching antigen is unknown. The sample belongs to a study of CD8+ T cells in alopecia areata. About the research overall: Treated patients received oral tofacitinib, 5 to 10 mg twice daily. Tofacitinib was given for 6 to 18 months, then stopped for 6 months. Study findings and constraints: There was only one nonresponder, so it was unclear how baseline CD8+ expansion relates to response.

Treatment specified: oral pan-JAK inhibitor, 5-10 mg twice daily. Extracted from the samples, RNA was reverse transcribed into cDNA to serve as the sequencing template. The repertoire was sequenced with immunoSEQ multiplex PCR; TCRdb's copy has only in-frame clones and lacks some. The table shows 150,000 to 200,000 clones, with more than 50% occurring only once. Here the sequenced sample was CD4+ T cells sorted from blood, taken at week 24, from a patient treated with tofacitinib. The receptor was derived from a human donor with alopecia areata.

CDR3 DNA: TGTGCCAGTAGCCGCCTCCTTTTTGATGGCTACACCTTC. Amino acids: CASSRLLFDGYTF. The J gene is TRBJ1-2, the V gene TRBV19; D is uncertain. This CDR3 has 13 residues. The germline gives CDR1 LNHDA, CDR2 SQIVND (reference sequence). V shed 6 bases and J shed 6 bases, with 14 bases lying between them.